What follows are 5 T cell receptor beta chains derived from one specimen sequenced in a study of response to subunit inactivated influenza vaccine. TCRdb re-called the RT-PCR reads with MiXCR, one entry per CDR3 protein. The data contain about 240,000 distinct CDR3 sequences, 9% to 15% of them singletons. The sequencing here drew on non-naive T cells sorted from PBMCs, taken approximately 15 days before vaccination. The receptors come from a man between 50 and 59 years old who received an inactivated influenza vaccine.

In this sample, this clonotype turned up a few times. The chain employs TRBV18 and TRBJ1-6, with a tentative D call TRBD1 (6 bases). Germline loops: CDR1 KGHSH, CDR2 LQKENI. The CDR3 totals 13 residues. Trimming removed 5 bases from V and 8 bases from J, with 10 bases in between. The CDR3 is CASSAGADSPLHF. In nucleotides, the CDR3 is TGTGCCAGCTCAGCGGGGGCCGATTCACCCCTCCACTTT.

Only a few counts were recorded for this clonotype. The V gene is TRBV11-2, the J gene TRBJ2-3; D unclear. Germline V gene data show CDR1 as SGHAT and CDR2 as FQNNGV. The CDR3 is made up of 12 amino acids. V shed 2 bases and J shed 6 bases, with 6 bases lying between them. CDR3 in amino acids: CASSLTLDTQYF. CDR3 bases: TGTGCCAGCAGCTTAACGTTGGATACGCAGTATTTT.

The chain employs TRBV6-1 and TRBJ2-5, with unresolved D. CDR1 is MNHNS and CDR2 is SASEGT in the germline V gene. This CDR3 spans 13 amino acids. Trimming shortened V by 6 bases and J by 6 bases, and 14 bases separated the two germline ends. The DNA of the CDR3 is TGTGCCAGCAGCACCCAGATAGGGCAGACCCAGTACTTC. This gives the protein CASSTQIGQTQYF.

This clonotype came up many times. This chain connects TRBV2 to TRBJ2-2, with 9 bases lining up with TRBD2. Trimming removed 7 bases from V and 0 bases from J; junction bases left unmatched: 3. There are 15 residues in the CDR3. The germline CDR1 and CDR2 sequences are SNHLY and FYNNEI. CDR3 coding DNA: TGTGCCAGCAAAAGGACTAGCGCGAACACCGGGGAGCTGTTTTTT. Its protein product is CASKRTSANTGELFF.

This clonotype came up many times. V usage is TRBV10-3 and J usage is TRBJ1-2, with 9 bases lining up with TRBD1. Germline CDR1 reads ENHRY; CDR2 reads SYGVKD. The CDR3 is made up of 15 amino acids. V shed 10 bases and J 6 bases; nucleotides not matched to a gene: 15. The CDR3 DNA reads TGTGCCACCGGGACAGGGCTCGCCGTTAGAAATGGCTACACCTTC. Translation: CATGTGLAVRNGYTF.